The following is a T cell receptor beta chain sequence with its context. The data originate from a study of regulatory T cells in long-lasting Graves disease. Time point: newly diagnosed GD, antithyroid drugs for less than 3 months. Extracted RNA from PBMCs served as the source of the TCR library. This CDR3 region has 15 residues. The germline gives CDR1 SEHNR, CDR2 FQNEAQ (reference sequence). The V end lost 6 bases, the J end lost 6 bases, and 18 bases lay between the germline ends. In building TCR beta libraries, iRepertoire HTBI primers were used together with Arm-PCR of CDR3 regions. TCRdb itself ran the multiplex PCR reads through MiXCR, one entry per CDR3 protein. The table has some 350,000 distinct CDR3 sequences, 15% to 20% seen once. These records were also assigned to another study, of T cells in Graves' hyperthyroidism and ophthalmopathy. In that study: Among clonotypes expanded in thyroid above 0.001, most were also found in blood.

The sequence was obtained from a young woman with Graves disease. The sample consisted of peripheral blood mononuclear cells (PBMCs), taken at new diagnosis, from a patient treated with antithyroid drugs. The chain recombines TRBV7-9 with TRBJ2-1; a weak D match, TRBD2 (6 bases). In DNA form, the CDR3 reads TGTGCCAGCAGTCTCCGGGACTCCCACGTCAATGAGCAGTTCTTC. This encodes CASSLRDSHVNEQFF. Full variable domain (remainder filled in from reference TRBV7-9 and TRBJ2-1): DTGVSQNPRHKITKRGQNVTFRCDPISEHNRLYWYRQTLGQGPEFLTYFQNEAQLEKSRLLSDRFSAERPKGSFSTLEIQRTEQGDSAMYLCASSLRDSHVNEQFFGPGTRLTVL.